Each of the 14 T cell receptor beta chains below was sequenced from the same sample in a study of early T cells in non-severe SARS-CoV-2 infection. TCRdb used MiXCR to reprocess the 5' RACE reads, holding one entry per CDR3 protein. This sample yields about 60,000 distinct CDR3 sequences, of which around 13% are seen a single time; roughly 4% belongs to the top ten. Sequencing input: whole blood. The receptors were sampled from an adult who was a healthcare worker with PCR-confirmed SARS-CoV-2 infection or an uninfected control (not recorded which).

This clonotype occurred many times. The V gene is TRBV12-3 or TRBV12-4, the J gene TRBJ2-7; D unclear. V was trimmed by 0 bases and J by 0 bases, leaving 12 bases between them. CDR3 length: 16 amino acids. The CDR3 is CASSLATTASSYEQYF. In DNA, the CDR3 is TGTGCCAGCAGTTTAGCGACCACGGCGAGCTCCTACGAGCAGTACTTC.

The chain combines TRBV28 with TRBJ2-1; 8 bases map to TRBD2. The junction had 11 bases not matched to a gene; V was cut back by 6 bases and J by 7 bases. CDR3 size: 15 residues. Germline loops: CDR1 MDHEN, CDR2 SYDVKM. This CDR3 is CASRLAGSMGNEQFF. In DNA, the CDR3 is TGTGCCAGCAGGTTAGCGGGAAGTATGGGGAATGAGCAGTTCTTC. Together with reference TRBV28 and TRBJ2-1, the CDR3 gives the full variable domain: DVKVTQSSRYLVKRTGEKVFLECVQDMDHENMFWYRQDPGLGLRLIYFSYDVKMKEKGDIPEGYSVSREKKERFSLILESASTNQTSMYLCASRLAGSMGNEQFFGPGTRLTVL.

This clonotype was counted many times. This chain uses TRBV10-2 with TRBJ2-1; 11 bases fit TRBD2. The V gene's germline CDR1 is WSHSY and CDR2 SAAADI. CDR3 size: 13 residues. The junction had 2 bases not matched to a gene; V was cut back by 7 bases and J by 6 bases. The CDR3 reads CASTLAGVNEQFF. The CDR3 coding sequence is TGCGCCAGCACACTAGCGGGAGTCAATGAGCAGTTCTTC.

This clonotype was seen ten or more times. CDR3 in DNA: TGCAGCGCCCGGCCCTGTGAGCAGTTCTTC. Encoded protein: CSARPCEQFF. The chain couples TRBV29-1 to TRBJ2-1; D is undetermined. In germline, CDR1 is SQVTM, CDR2 ANQGSEA. V dropped 7 bases and J dropped 9 bases, with 10 bases sitting between them. This CDR3 spans 10 amino acids.

This clonotype showed up just a few times. The gene calls are TRBV2 and TRBJ2-2; 8 nucleotides line up with TRBD2. This CDR3 region has 15 residues. The ends lost 8 bases at V and 5 bases at J; junction bases unmatched: 10. CDR1 and CDR2 (germline): SNHLY, FYNNEI. The CDR3 sequence is CASGSSGSSTGELFF. The CDR3 DNA reads as TGTGCCAGCGGATCTAGCGGGTCTTCAACCGGGGAGCTGTTTTTT.

This clonotype was found many times. V and J are TRBV2 and TRBJ2-1; D is perhaps TRBD1 or TRBD2 (5 bases each). Trimming left V 5 bases short and J 0 bases short, with 11 bases between. The CDR3 covers 15 residues. Germline loops: CDR1 SNHLY, CDR2 FYNNEI. The CDR3 here is CASSRDVSSYNEQFF. In nucleotides, the CDR3 is TGTGCCAGCAGTCGGGACGTCAGCTCCTACAATGAGCAGTTCTTC.

This clonotype appeared many times. The chain has TRBV30 and TRBJ2-7; D is perhaps TRBD2 (5 bases). Trimming took off 3 bases at V and 6 bases at J, with 9 bases between the two ends. Germline CDR1 and CDR2: GTSNPN and SVGIG (reference sequence). CDR3 length: 11 amino acids. The CDR3 reads CAWSWESEQYF. The DNA of the CDR3 is TGTGCCTGGAGCTGGGAGAGCGAGCAGTACTTC.

As regards this clonotype: This may stem from a read error, because a much larger clone lies one nucleotide away. The rearrangement uses TRBV6-1 and TRBJ2-6; weak D call: TRBD1 (5 bases). CDR1 MNHNS and CDR2 SASEGT come from the germline V gene. This CDR3 region has 15 residues. The CDR3 nucleotides are TGTGCCAGCACCCTCCGCGAATCTGGGGCCAACATCCTGACTTTC. It yields the protein CASTLRESGANILTF.

A note on this clonotype: A much more abundant neighbour one base away suggests this may be a read error. This sequence joins TRBV2 and TRBJ1-5; tentative D call: TRBD1 (6 bases). The germline V gene has CDR1 SNHLY and CDR2 FYNNEI. V lost 6 bases to trimming and J lost 8 bases, with 17 bases between them. The CDR3 length is 14 residues. This CDR3 reads CASRPRGLNEPQHF. The CDR3 DNA follows: TGTGCCAGCAGACCCAGGGGACTGAATGAGCCCCAGCATTTT.

At least ten counts were recorded for this clonotype. The J gene is TRBJ2-3, the V gene TRBV20-1; tentative D call: TRBD1 (6 bases). The germline gives CDR1 DFQATT, CDR2 SNEGSKA (reference sequence). Trimming removed 3 bases at V and 2 bases at J, with 15 bases between. CDR3 length: 15 residues. In DNA form, the CDR3 reads TGCAGTGCTAGTAGTCCTAGGGGGAACACAGATACGCAGTATTTT. Translation: CSASSPRGNTDTQYF.

This clonotype was detected only a few times. The chain is built from TRBV28 and TRBJ1-5, with a possible D match to TRBD1 (6 bases). CDR3 length: 14 amino acids. CDR1 MDHEN and CDR2 SYDVKM come from the germline V gene. Trimming pared 4 bases from V and 4 bases from J, leaving 11 bases between. CDR3 nucleotides: TGTGCCAGCAGTTCCGTGAGGGGGAATCAGCCCCAGCATTTT. It is translated as CASSSVRGNQPQHF.

This clonotype was seen repeatedly, ten times or more. The V gene is TRBV10-3, the J gene TRBJ2-6; 7 bases align to TRBD1. Germline CDR1 reads ENHRY; CDR2 reads SYGVKD. The V and J ends lost 6 bases and 2 bases, in that order; junction bases with no gene match: 4. There are 15 residues in the CDR3. The CDR3 DNA follows: TGTGCCATCAGCGACGGGACAGCTGGGGCCAACGTCCTGACTTTC. Protein product: CAISDGTAGANVLTF.

This clonotype came up many times. This chain links TRBV5-4 with TRBJ2-1, with TRBD2 matching 8 bases. Germline CDR1 is SGHNT and CDR2 is YYREEE (reference sequence). After removal of 2 bases from V and 6 bases from J, the junction contained 7 bases not matched to a gene. This CDR3 has 15 residues. CDR3 loop: CASSFTLAGSNEQFF. CDR3 sequence (DNA): TGTGCCAGCAGCTTCACATTAGCGGGAAGCAATGAGCAGTTCTTC.

The CDR3 DNA is TGTGCCAGTAGTATTCAGGCTAACTATGGCTACACCTTC. Translated, it gives CASSIQANYGYTF. This chain uses TRBV19 with TRBJ1-2; D not certain. The CDR3 length is 13 residues. Deletions cut 3 bases from V and 0 bases from J, with 5 bases between. Germline CDR1 reads LNHDA; CDR2 reads SQIVND (reference sequence).